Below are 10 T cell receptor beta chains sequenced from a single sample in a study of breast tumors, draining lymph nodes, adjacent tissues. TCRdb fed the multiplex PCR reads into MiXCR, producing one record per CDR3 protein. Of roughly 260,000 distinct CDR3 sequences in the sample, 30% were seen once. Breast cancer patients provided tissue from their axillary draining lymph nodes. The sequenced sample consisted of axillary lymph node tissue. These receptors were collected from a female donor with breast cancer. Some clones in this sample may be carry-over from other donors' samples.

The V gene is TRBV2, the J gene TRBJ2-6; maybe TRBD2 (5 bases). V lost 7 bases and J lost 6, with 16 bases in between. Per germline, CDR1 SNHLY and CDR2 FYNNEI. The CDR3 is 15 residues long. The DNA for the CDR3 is TGTGCCAGCAAGGCGGACTTTACGAAGGCCAACGTCCTGACTTTC. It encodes CASKADFTKANVLTF. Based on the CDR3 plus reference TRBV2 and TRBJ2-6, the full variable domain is EPEVTQTPSHQVTQMGQEVILRCVPISNHLYFYWYRQILGQKVEFLVSFYNNEISEKSEIFDDQFSVERPDGSNFTLKIRSTKLEDSAMYFCASKADFTKANVLTFGAGSRLTVL.

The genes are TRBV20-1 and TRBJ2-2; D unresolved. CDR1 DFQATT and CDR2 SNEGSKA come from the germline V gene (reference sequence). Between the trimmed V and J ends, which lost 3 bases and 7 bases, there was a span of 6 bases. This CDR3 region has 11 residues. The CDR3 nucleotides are TGCAGTGCTAGGATTAGCGGGGAGCTGTTTTTT. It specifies CSARISGELFF.

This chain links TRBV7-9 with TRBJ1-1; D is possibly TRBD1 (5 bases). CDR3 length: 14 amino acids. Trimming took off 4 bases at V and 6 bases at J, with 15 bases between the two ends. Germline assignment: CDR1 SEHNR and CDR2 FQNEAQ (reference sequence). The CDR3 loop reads CASSSISGSAEAFF. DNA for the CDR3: TGTGCCAGCAGCTCTATATCAGGGAGCGCTGAAGCTTTCTTT. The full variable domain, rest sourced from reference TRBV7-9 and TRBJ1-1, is DTGVSQNPRHKITKRGQNVTFRCDPISEHNRLYWYRQTLGQGPEFLTYFQNEAQLEKSRLLSDRFSAERPKGSFSTLEIQRTEQGDSAMYLCASSSISGSAEAFFGQGTRLTVV.

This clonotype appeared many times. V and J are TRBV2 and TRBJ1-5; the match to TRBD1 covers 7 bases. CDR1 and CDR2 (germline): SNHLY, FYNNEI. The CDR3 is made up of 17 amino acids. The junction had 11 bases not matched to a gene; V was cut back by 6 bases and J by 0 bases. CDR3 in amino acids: CASRKGARENSNQPQHF. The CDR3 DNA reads TGTGCCAGCAGAAAGGGGGCCCGGGAAAATAGCAATCAGCCCCAGCATTTT.

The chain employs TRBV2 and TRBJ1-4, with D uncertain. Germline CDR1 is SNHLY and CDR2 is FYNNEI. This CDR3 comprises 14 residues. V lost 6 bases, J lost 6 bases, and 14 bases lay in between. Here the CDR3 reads CASSLVDGHEKLFF. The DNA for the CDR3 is TGTGCCAGCAGCTTGGTGGACGGACATGAAAAACTGTTTTTT.

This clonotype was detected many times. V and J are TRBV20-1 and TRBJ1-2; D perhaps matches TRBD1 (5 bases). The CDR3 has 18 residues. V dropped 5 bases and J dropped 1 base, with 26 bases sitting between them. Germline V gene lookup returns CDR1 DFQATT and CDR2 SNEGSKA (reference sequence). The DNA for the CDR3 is TGCAGTGCTCTAATCACAAGGGGAGCGCAGGCGGGTAACTATGGCTACACCTTC. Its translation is CSALITRGAQAGNYGYTF.

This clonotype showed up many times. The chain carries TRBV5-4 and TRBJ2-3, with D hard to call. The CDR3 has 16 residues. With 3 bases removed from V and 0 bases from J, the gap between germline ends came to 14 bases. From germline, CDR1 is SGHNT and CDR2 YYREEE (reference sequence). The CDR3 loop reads CASSSRAVASTDTQYF. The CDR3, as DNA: TGTGCCAGCAGCTCACGGGCCGTAGCTAGCACAGATACGCAGTATTTT.

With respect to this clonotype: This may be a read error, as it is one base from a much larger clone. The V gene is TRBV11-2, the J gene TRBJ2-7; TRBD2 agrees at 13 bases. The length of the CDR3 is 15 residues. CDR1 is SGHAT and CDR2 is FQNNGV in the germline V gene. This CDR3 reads CASSKGLAGTYKQYF. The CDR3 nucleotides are TGTGCCAGCAGCAAGGGACTAGCGGGAACCTACAAGCAGTACTTC.

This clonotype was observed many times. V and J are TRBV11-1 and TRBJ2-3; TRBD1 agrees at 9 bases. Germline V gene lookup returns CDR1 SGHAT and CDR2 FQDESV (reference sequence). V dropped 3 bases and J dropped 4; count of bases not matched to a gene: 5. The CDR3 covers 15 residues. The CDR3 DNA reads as TGTGCCAGCAGCTTCGGACAGGGGATGGCAGATACGCAGTATTTT. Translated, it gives CASSFGQGMADTQYF.

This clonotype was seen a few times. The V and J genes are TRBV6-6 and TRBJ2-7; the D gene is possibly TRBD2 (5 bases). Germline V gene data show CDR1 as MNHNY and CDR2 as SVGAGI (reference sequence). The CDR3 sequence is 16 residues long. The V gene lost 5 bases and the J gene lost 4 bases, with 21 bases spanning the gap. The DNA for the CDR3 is TGTGCCAGCAGTCCTACGGACTTCCCGAACCAATACGAGCAGTACTTC. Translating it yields CASSPTDFPNQYEQYF.